This TCR beta chain appears in the sequencing data of a study of CD8+ T cells in alopecia areata. Study-wide context: A 6-month off-drug phase came after tofacitinib, which had lasted 6 to 18 months. Study-wide results and caveats: As there was one nonresponder, how baseline CD8+ expansion relates to response remains uncertain. With tofacitinib ongoing, many expanded lesional clones persisted in both scalp and blood.

The sequencing template was cDNA reverse transcribed from extracted RNA. Libraries were prepared by immunoSEQ multiplex PCR; TCRdb keeps only in-frame clonotypes and omits some of them. There are some 150,000 clones in the sample; 86% occur only once, and about 13% lies in the top ten. On this clone itself: Its antigen is still unknown.

This sample's treatment: oral pan-JAK inhibitor, 5-10 mg twice daily. Separation by sorting yielded CD4+ and CD8+ T cells from PBMCs. This receptor was taken from a human donor with alopecia areata. The sequenced sample was CD8+ T cells sorted from blood, obtained at week 4, from a patient treated with tofacitinib.

The chain's CDR3 is CASSESGTGQETQYF. CDR3 nucleotide sequence: TGTGCCAGCAGCGAGTCCGGGACAGGGCAAGAGACCCAGTACTTC. The chain carries TRBV9 and TRBJ2-5, with 9 bases lining up with TRBD1. Germline CDR1 reads SGDLS; CDR2 reads YYNGEE. This CDR3 is built from 15 residues. V shed 3 bases and J 2 bases; nucleotides not matched to a gene: 5.